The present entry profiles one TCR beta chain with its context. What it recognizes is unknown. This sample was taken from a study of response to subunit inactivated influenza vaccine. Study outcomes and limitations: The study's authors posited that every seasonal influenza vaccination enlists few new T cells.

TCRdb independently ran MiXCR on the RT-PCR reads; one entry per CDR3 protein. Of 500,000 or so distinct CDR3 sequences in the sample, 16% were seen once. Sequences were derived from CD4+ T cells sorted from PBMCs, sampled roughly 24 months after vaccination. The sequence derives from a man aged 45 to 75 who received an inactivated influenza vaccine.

CDR3 loop: CASSGAGGLQETQYF. For the CDR3, the DNA is TGTGCCAGCAGCGGAGCGGGAGGTTTACAAGAGACCCAGTACTTC. This sequence joins TRBV9 and TRBJ2-5, with 9 bases fitting TRBD2. This CDR3 region has 15 residues. V was pared by 3 bases and J by 2 bases, with 5 bases of the junction left unmatched. Germline CDR1 is SGDLS and CDR2 is YYNGEE.